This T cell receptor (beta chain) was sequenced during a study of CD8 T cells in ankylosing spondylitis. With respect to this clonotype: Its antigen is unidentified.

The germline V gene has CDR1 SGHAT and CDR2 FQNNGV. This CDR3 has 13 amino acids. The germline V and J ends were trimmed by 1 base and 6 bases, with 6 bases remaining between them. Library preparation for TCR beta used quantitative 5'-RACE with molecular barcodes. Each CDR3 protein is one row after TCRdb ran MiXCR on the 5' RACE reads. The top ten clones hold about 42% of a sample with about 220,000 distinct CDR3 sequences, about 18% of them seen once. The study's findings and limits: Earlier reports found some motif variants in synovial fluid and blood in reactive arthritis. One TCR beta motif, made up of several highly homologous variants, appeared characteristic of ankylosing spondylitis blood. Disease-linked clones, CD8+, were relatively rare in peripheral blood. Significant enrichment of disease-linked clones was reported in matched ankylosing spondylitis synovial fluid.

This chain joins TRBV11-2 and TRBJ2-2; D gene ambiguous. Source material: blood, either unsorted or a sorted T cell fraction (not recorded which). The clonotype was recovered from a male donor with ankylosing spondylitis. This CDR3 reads CASSLVTSGELFF. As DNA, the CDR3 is TGTGCCAGCAGCTTAGTAACCTCCGGGGAGCTGTTTTTT.